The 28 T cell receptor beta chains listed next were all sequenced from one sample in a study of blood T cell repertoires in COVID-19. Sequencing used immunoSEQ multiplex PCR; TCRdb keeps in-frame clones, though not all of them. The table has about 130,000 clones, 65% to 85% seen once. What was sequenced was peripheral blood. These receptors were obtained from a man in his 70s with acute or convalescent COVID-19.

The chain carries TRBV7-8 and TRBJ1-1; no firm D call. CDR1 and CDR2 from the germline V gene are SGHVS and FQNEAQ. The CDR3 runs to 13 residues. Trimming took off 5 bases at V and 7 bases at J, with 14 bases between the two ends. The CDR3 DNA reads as TGTGCCAGCAGCACCCACCCTCCAGGTGAAGCTTTCTTT. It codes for CASSTHPPGEAFF. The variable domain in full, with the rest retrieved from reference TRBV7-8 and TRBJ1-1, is GAGVSQSPRYKVAKRGQDVALRCDPISGHVSLFWYQQALGQGPEFLTYFQNEAQLDKSGLPSDRFFAERPEGSVSTLKIQRTQQEDSAVYLCASSTHPPGEAFFGQGTRLTVV.

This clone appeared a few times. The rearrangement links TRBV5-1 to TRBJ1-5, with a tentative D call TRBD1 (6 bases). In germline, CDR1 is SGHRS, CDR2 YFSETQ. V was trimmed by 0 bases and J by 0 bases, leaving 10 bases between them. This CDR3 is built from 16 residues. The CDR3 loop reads CASSLGGGYSNQPQHF. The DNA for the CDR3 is TGCGCCAGCAGCTTGGGCGGGGGCTATAGCAATCAGCCCCAGCATTTT.

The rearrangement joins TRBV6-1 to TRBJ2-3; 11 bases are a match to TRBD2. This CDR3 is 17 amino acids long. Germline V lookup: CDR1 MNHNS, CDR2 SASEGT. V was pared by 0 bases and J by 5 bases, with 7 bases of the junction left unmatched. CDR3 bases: TGTGCCAGCAGTGAAGCGCCCACTAGCGGGGGAGAAGATACGCAGTATTTT. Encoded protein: CASSEAPTSGGEDTQYF.

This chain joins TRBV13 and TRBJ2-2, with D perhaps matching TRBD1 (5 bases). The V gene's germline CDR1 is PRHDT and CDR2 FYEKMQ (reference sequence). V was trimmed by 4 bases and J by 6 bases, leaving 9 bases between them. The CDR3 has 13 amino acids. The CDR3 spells CASSSRVSGELFF. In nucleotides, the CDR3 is TGTGCCAGCAGCTCCAGGGTTTCCGGGGAGCTGTTTTTT.

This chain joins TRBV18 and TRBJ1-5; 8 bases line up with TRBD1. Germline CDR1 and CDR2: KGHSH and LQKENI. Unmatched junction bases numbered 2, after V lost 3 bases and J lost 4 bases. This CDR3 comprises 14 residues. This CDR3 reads CASSPDRENQPQHF. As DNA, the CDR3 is TGTGCCAGCTCACCGGACAGGGAAAATCAGCCCCAGCATTTT.

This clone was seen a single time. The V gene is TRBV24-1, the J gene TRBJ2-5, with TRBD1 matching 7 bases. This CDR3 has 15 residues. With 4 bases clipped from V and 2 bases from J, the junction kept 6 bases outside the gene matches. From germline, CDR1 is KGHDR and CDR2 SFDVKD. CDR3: CATSESGTAQETQYF. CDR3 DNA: TGTGCCACCAGTGAGTCCGGGACAGCTCAAGAGACCCAGTACTTC.

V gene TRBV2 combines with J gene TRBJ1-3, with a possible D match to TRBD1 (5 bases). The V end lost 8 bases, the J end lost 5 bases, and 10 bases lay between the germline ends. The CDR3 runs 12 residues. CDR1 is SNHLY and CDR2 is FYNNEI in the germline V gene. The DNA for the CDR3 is TGTGCCAGCGGGGGGACGAGAAACACCATATATTTT. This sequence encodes CASGGTRNTIYF.

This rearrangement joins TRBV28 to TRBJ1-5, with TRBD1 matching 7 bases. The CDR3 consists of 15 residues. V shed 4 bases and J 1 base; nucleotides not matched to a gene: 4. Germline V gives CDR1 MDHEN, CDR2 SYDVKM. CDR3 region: CASSSPGGSNQPQHF. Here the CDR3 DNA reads TGTGCCAGCAGTTCTCCAGGGGGGAGCAATCAGCCCCAGCATTTT.

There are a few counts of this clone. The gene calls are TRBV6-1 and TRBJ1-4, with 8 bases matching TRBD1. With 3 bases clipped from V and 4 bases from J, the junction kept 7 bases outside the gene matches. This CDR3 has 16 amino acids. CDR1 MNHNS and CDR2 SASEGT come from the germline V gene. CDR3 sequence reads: CASSDMVTGVNEKLFF. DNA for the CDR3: TGTGCCAGCAGTGACATGGTGACAGGGGTTAATGAAAAACTGTTTTTT.

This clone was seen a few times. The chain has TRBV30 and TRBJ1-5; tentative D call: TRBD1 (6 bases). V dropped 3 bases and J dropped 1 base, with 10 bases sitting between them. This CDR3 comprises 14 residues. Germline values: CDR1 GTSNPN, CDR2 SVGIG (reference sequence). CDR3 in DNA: TGTGCCTGGAGCGCTGGGACAAGCAATCAGCCCCAGCATTTT. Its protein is CAWSAGTSNQPQHF. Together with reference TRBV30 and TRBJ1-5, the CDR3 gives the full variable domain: SQTIHQWPATLVQPVGSPLSLECTVEGTSNPNLYWYRQAAGRGLQLLFYSVGIGQISSEVPQNLSASRPQDRQFILSSKKLLLSDSGFYLCAWSAGTSNQPQHFGDGTRLSIL.

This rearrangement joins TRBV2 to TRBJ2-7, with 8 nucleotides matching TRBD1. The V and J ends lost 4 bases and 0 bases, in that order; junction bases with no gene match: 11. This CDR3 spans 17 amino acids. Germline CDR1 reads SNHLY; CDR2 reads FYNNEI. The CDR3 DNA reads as TGTGCCAGCAGTGTCCGCCCCGGGACAGGATTCTCCTACGAGCAGTACTTC. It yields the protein CASSVRPGTGFSYEQYF. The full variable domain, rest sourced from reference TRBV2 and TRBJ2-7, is EPEVTQTPSHQVTQMGQEVILRCVPISNHLYFYWYRQILGQKVEFLVSFYNNEISEKSEIFDDQFSVERPDGSNFTLKIRSTKLEDSAMYFCASSVRPGTGFSYEQYFGPGTRLTVT.

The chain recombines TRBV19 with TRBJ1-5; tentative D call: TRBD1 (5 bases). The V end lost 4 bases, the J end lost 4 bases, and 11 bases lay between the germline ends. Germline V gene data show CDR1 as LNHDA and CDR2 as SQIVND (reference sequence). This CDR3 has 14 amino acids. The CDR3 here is CASSSGAENQPQHF. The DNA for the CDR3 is TGTGCCAGTAGTAGCGGGGCCGAAAATCAGCCCCAGCATTTT. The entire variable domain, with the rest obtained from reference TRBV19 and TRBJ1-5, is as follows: DGGITQSPKYLFRKEGQNVTLSCEQNLNHDAMYWYRQDPGQGLRLIYYSQIVNDFQKGDIAEGYSVSREKKESFPLTVTSAQKNPTAFYLCASSSGAENQPQHFGDGTRLSIL.

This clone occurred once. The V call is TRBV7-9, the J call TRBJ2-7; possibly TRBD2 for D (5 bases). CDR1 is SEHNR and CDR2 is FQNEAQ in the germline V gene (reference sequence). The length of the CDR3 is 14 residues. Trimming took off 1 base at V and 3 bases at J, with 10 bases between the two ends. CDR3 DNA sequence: TGTGCCAGCAGCTTAGACGGTGGGAGCTACGAGCAGTACTTC. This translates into CASSLDGGSYEQYF.

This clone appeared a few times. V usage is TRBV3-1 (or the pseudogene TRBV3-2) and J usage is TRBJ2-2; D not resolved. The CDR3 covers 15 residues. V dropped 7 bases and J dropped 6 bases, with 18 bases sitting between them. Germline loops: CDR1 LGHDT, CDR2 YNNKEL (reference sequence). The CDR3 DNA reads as TGTGCCAGCACCCCCGCGGCTCGGAGCGCCGGGGAGCTGTTTTTT. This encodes CASTPAARSAGELFF.

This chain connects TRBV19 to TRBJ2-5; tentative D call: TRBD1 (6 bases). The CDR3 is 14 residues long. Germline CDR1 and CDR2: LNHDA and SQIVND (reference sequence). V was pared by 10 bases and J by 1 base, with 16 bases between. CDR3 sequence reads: CATKAGTPQETQYF. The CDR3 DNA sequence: TGTGCCACAAAAGCAGGGACACCCCAAGAGACCCAGTACTTC.

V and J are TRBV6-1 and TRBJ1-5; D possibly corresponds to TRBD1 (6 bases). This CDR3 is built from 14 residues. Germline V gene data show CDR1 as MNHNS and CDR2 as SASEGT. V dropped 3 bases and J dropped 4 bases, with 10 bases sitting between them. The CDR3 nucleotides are TGTGCCAGCAGTGAGCAGCAGGGGAATCAGCCCCAGCATTTT. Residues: CASSEQQGNQPQHF.

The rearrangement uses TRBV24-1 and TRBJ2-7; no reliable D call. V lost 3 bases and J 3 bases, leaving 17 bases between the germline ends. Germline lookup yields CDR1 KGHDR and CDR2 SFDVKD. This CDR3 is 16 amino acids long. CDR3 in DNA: TGTGCCACCAGTGATACAAGAGGCGGATCAATCTACGAGCAGTACTTC. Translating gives CATSDTRGGSIYEQYF.

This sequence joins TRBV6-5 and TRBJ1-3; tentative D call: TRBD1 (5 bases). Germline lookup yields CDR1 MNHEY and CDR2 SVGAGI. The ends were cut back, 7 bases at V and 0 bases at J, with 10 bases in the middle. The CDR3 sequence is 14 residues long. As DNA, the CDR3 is TGTGCCAGCAACTCCGGGGGCTCTGGAAACACCATATATTTT. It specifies CASNSGGSGNTIYF.

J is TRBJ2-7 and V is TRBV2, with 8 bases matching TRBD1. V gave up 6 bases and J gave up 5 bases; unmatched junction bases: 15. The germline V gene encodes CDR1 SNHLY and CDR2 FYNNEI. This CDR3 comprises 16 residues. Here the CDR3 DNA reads TGTGCCAGCAGCCGATCCGGACAGGGTTTATGGGACGAGCAGTACTTC. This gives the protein CASSRSGQGLWDEQYF.

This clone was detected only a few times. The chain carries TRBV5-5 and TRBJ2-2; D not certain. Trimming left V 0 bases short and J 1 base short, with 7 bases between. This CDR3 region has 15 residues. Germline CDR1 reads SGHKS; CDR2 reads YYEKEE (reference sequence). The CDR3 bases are TGTGCCAGCAGCTTGGCAGTTCTGAACACCGGGGAGCTGTTTTTT. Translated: CASSLAVLNTGELFF. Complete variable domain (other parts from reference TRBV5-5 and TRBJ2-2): DAGVTQSPTHLIKTRGQQVTLRCSPISGHKSVSWYQQVLGQGPQFIFQYYEKEERGRGNFPDRFSARQFPNYSSELNVNALLLGDSALYLCASSLAVLNTGELFFGEGSRLTVL.

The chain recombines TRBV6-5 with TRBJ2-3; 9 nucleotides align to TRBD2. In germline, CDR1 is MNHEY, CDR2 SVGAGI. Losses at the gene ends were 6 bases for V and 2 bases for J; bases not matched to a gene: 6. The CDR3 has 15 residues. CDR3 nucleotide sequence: TGTGCCAGCAGCAAGAGCGGGGGGCTCACAGATACGCAGTATTTT. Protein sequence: CASSKSGGLTDTQYF.

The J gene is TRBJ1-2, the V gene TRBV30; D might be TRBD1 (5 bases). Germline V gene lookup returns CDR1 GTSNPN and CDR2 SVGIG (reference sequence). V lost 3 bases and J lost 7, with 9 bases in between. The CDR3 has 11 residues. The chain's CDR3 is CAWSQGVGYTF. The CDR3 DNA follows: TGTGCCTGGAGCCAAGGGGTTGGCTACACCTTC.

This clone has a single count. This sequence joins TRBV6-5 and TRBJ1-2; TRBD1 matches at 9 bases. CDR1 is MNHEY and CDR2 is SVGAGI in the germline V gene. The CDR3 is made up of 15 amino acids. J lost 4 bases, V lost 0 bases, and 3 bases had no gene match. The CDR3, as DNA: TGTGCCAGCAGTTACTCGACAGGGGGAGGCTATGGCTACACCTTC. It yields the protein CASSYSTGGGYGYTF.

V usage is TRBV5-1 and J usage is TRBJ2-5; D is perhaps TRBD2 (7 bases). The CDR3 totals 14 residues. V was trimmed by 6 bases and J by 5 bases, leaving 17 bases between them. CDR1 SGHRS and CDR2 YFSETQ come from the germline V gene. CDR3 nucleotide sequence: TGCGCCAGCACCACTGGGGGGGGGCCCGAGACCCAGTACTTC. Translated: CASTTGGGPETQYF.

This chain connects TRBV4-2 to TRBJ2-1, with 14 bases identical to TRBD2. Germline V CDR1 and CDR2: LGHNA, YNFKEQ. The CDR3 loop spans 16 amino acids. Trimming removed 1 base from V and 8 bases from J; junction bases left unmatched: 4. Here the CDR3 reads CASSQVTTSGGDEQFF. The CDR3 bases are TGTGCCAGCAGCCAAGTAACGACTAGCGGGGGGGATGAGCAGTTCTTC.

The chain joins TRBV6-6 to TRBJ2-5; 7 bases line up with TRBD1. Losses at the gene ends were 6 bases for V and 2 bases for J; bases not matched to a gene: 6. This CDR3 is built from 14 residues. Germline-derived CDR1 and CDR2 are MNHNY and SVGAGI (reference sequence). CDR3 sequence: CASRQPGQQETQYF. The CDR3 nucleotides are TGTGCCAGCAGACAACCGGGACAGCAAGAGACCCAGTACTTC.

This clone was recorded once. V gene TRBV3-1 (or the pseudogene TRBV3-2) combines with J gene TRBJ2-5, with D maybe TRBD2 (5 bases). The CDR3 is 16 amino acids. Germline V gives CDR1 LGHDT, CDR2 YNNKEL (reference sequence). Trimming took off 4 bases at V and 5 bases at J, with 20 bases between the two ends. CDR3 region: CASSPGGLTGRETQYF. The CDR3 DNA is TGTGCCAGCAGCCCAGGAGGCCTAACCGGTCGGGAGACCCAGTACTTC.

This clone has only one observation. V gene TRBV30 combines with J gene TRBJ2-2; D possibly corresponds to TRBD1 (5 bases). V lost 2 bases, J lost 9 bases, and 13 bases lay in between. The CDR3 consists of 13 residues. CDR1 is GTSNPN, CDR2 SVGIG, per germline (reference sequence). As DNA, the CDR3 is TGTGCCTGGAGTACCAGGGAAATCAGGGAGCTGTTTTTT. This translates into CAWSTREIRELFF.